The rows below give T cell receptor beta chains drawn from one sample of a study of blood T cell repertoires in COVID-19. TCRdb's copy holds only in-frame clones and misses some; the assay was immunoSEQ multiplex PCR. The data contain approximately 230,000 clones, 75% to 90% of them singletons. Sequencing was performed on PBMCs or T cells enriched from blood (not recorded which). The origin of the receptors is a woman aged 30 to 39 with acute COVID-19. Each CDR3 is given with its conserved first and last residue. D genes are given only for firm matches. Clone size, where shown, is once, few, many, or a class for clones that have expanded.

cdr3_aa,cdr3_nt,v_call,clone_size,d_call,j_call
CAWTNGQGSVGELFF,TGTGCCTGGACTAACGGACAGGGGAGCGTCGGGGAGCTGTTTTTT,TRBV30,once,TRBD1,TRBJ2-2
CASSFASGGTDTQYF,TGCGCCAGCAGCTTTGCTAGCGGGGGCACAGATACGCAGTATTTT,TRBV5-1,NA,TRBD2,TRBJ2-3
CASSPGQGRYGYTF,TGCGCCAGCAGCCCGGGACAGGGACGGTATGGCTACACCTTC,TRBV5-1,once,TRBD1,TRBJ1-2
CASSIRRTRDRYTF,TGTGCCAGTAGTATCCGGAGAACTAGGGATCGCTACACCTTC,TRBV19,NA,NA,TRBJ1-2
CASSPPHLECSHYEQFF,TGTGCCAGCAGCCCGCCCCACTTAGAATGTAGTCACTATGAGCAGTTCTTC,TRBV7-3,NA,NA,TRBJ2-1
CASSKRRTDTEAFF,TGTGCCAGCAGCAAAAGAAGGACAGACACTGAAGCTTTCTTT,TRBV21-1,NA,NA,TRBJ1-1
CASGLGQGYNEQFF,TGTGCTAGTGGTTTGGGACAGGGTTACAATGAGCAGTTCTTC,TRBV12-5,NA,TRBD1,TRBJ2-1
CASSPHRTGRRLLHF,TGTGCCAGCAGTCCACACCGGACAGGGCGACGACTCCTCCACTTT,TRBV27,NA,TRBD1,TRBJ1-6
CASSLYPGLAGGPNEQFF,TGTGCCAGCAGTTTGTACCCGGGACTAGCGGGGGGCCCCAATGAGCAGTTCTTC,TRBV28,NA,TRBD2,TRBJ2-1
CASRARQGSSYGYTF,TGTGCCAGTAGGGCAAGACAGGGGAGTAGCTATGGCTACACCTTC,TRBV19,once,TRBD1,TRBJ1-2
CASSLLGSGGTAQHF,TGTGCCAGCAGTTTACTGGGGAGTGGGGGGACGGCACAGCATTTT,TRBV6-6,once,NA,TRBJ1-5
CASGTDSQGELFF,TGTGCCAGCGGGACAGATAGTCAGGGGGAGCTGTTTTTT,TRBV11-3,NA,TRBD1,TRBJ2-2
CASSPGLAGKNIQYF,TGTGCCAGCAGCCCCGGACTAGCGGGGAAAAACATTCAGTACTTC,TRBV11-2,NA,TRBD2,TRBJ2-4
CASSREQSMNTEAFF,TGTGCCAGCAGCCGCGAACAGAGCATGAACACTGAAGCTTTCTTT,TRBV7-9,NA,NA,TRBJ1-1
CASSLGDRGTEAFF,TGCGCCAGCAGCTTGGGGGACAGGGGCACTGAAGCTTTCTTT,TRBV5-1,NA,TRBD1,TRBJ1-1
CASSTRTGGLAPLHF,TGCGCCAGCAGCACCCGGACAGGGGGCTTGGCACCCCTCCACTTT,TRBV5-1,NA,TRBD1,TRBJ1-6
CASSVARTGTDTQYF,TGTGCCAGCAGCGTAGCCCGGACAGGGACAGATACGCAGTATTTT,TRBV9,once,TRBD1,TRBJ2-3
CASTRGQGTGYEQYF,TGTGCCAGCACCCGAGGACAGGGTACGGGCTACGAGCAGTACTTC,TRBV7-6,NA,TRBD1,TRBJ2-7
CATGDRDTNYGYTF,TGTGCCACCGGAGACAGGGATACTAACTATGGCTACACCTTC,TRBV24-1,NA,TRBD1,TRBJ1-2
CASRRTGGVLSYNSPLHF,TGTGCCAGTAGGAGGACAGGCGGTGTATTATCCTATAATTCACCCCTCCACTTT,TRBV19,once,TRBD1,TRBJ1-6
CASSDRSHGYTF,TGTGCCAGCAGCGACAGGTCCCATGGCTACACCTTC,TRBV28,NA,NA,TRBJ1-2
CASSPTINYGYTF,TGTGCCAGCAGCCCGACAATAAACTATGGCTACACCTTC,TRBV28,NA,NA,TRBJ1-2
CASSTLPPGQGAPSNQPQHF,TGTGCCAGCAGTACTCTCCCACCGGGACAGGGGGCGCCGAGCAATCAGCCCCAGCATTTT,TRBV27,NA,TRBD1,TRBJ1-5
CASSPTRRGSRGTDTQYF,TGTGCCAGCAGTCCCACACGGCGCGGGTCACGGGGGACAGATACGCAGTATTTT,TRBV25-1,NA,NA,TRBJ2-3
CASSLDRAHGYTF,TGTGCCAGCAGTTTGGACAGGGCGCATGGCTACACCTTC,TRBV27,NA,TRBD1,TRBJ1-2
CASSPRGSVGTDTQYF,TGCGCCAGCAGCCCCCGGGGTAGCGTGGGCACAGATACGCAGTATTTT,TRBV5-1,NA,NA,TRBJ2-3
CASSLGPEYGYTF,TGCGCCAGCAGCTTGGGTCCGGAGTATGGCTACACCTTC,TRBV5-1,NA,NA,TRBJ1-2
CASSLAHVGGGYNEQFF,TGTGCCAGCAGCTTAGCGCACGTCGGGGGAGGGTACAATGAGCAGTTCTTC,TRBV7-9,NA,TRBD2,TRBJ2-1
CASSEGLAGAFETQYF,TGTGCCAGCAGTGAAGGACTAGCGGGAGCCTTTGAGACCCAGTACTTC,TRBV25-1,NA,TRBD2,TRBJ2-5
CASSVDLAAGTQYF,TGTGCCAGCAGCGTAGACCTAGCGGCGGGGACCCAGTACTTC,TRBV9,NA,TRBD2,TRBJ2-5
CASSPPPGQGAAGTQYF,TGTGCCAGCTCACCACCGCCGGGACAGGGGGCGGCGGGGACCCAGTACTTC,TRBV18,NA,TRBD1,TRBJ2-5
CASSSPDRVDTEAFF,TGTGCCAGCAGCTCGCCGGACAGGGTGGACACTGAAGCTTTCTTT,TRBV7-9,few,TRBD1,TRBJ1-1
CSASGLAGFGGTQYF,TGCAGTGCTAGTGGACTAGCGGGCTTTGGGGGGACCCAGTACTTC,TRBV20-1,NA,TRBD2,TRBJ2-5
CASSLDLQGTTEAFF,TGCGCCAGCAGCTTGGACCTACAGGGAACCACTGAAGCTTTCTTT,TRBV5-1,NA,NA,TRBJ1-1
CASRQSSGNTIYF,TGTGCCAGTAGACAGAGTTCTGGAAACACCATATATTTT,TRBV6-6,once,NA,TRBJ1-3
CASSLGVAGVTGELFF,TGTGCCAGCAGCTTAGGGGTTGCCGGAGTCACCGGGGAGCTGTTTTTT,TRBV13,NA,NA,TRBJ2-2
CASRQGSYEQYF,TGTGCCAGCCGACAGGGCTCCTACGAGCAGTACTTC,TRBV2,NA,TRBD1,TRBJ2-7
CASRAGHPNTEAFF,TGTGCCAGCCGAGCGGGACACCCGAACACTGAAGCTTTCTTT,TRBV6-5,NA,NA,TRBJ1-1
CASRQGFNQPQHF,TGTGCCAGTCGGCAGGGGTTCAATCAGCCCCAGCATTTT,TRBV2,NA,NA,TRBJ1-5
CASAIAGVRDEQFF,TGTGCTAGTGCCATAGCGGGGGTTCGGGATGAGCAGTTCTTC,TRBV12-5,NA,TRBD2,TRBJ2-1